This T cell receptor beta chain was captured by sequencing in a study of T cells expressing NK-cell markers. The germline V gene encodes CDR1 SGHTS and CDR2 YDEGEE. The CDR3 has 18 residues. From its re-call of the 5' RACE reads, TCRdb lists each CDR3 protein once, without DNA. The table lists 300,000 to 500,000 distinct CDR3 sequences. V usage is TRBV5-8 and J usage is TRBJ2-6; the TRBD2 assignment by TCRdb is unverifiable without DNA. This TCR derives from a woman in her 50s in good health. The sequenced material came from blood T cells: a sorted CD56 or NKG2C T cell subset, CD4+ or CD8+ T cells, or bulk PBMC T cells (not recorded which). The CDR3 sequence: CASSLFLAGFGGANVLTF.